The 18 T cell receptor beta chains in this list originate from one sample, sequenced in a study of T cells in Graves' hyperthyroidism and ophthalmopathy. RNA transcripts were the template for amplifying TCR beta CDR3 regions. A first-round RT-PCR of the TCR CDR3 used the HTBI primer set. TCRdb re-called the multiplex PCR reads with MiXCR, one entry per CDR3 protein. The sample has about 320,000 distinct CDR3 sequences; roughly 15% are singletons. Specimen: blood. Receptors originate from a man aged 25 to 45 with Graves' hyperthyroidism.

This clonotype has more than one count but fewer than ten. This chain links TRBV5-1 with TRBJ2-1; no clear D. Trimming cost V 3 bases and J 12 bases, with 13 bases left between them. There are 12 residues in the CDR3. Germline CDR1 reads SGHRS; CDR2 reads YFSETQ. In DNA form, the CDR3 reads TGCGCCAGCAGCTACTACTCGAACGGGCAGTTCTTC. Its translation: CASSYYSNGQFF.

There are many counts of this clonotype. This rearrangement joins TRBV6-1 to TRBJ2-5, with D possibly matching TRBD1 (5 bases). V lost 2 bases, J lost 7 bases, and 17 bases lay in between. In germline, CDR1 is MNHNS, CDR2 SASEGT. This CDR3 is built from 15 residues. For the CDR3, the DNA is TGTGCCAGCAGTGAAAGGAGACAGACGAAGATGACCCAGTACTTC. This gives the protein CASSERRQTKMTQYF.

Ten or more counts support this clonotype. V is TRBV6-5 and J is TRBJ2-3; D gene uncertain. The V end lost 3 bases, the J end lost 2 bases, and 6 bases lay between the germline ends. The CDR3 length is 13 residues. Germline V gene sequence: CDR1 MNHEY, CDR2 SVGAGI. CDR3 nucleotides: TGTGCCAGCAGTTATAAATACACAGATACGCAGTATTTT. It codes for CASSYKYTDTQYF.

This clonotype was found many times. The chain links TRBV3-1 to TRBJ1-1; 7 bases agree with TRBD1. The germline CDR1 and CDR2 sequences are LGHDT and YNNKEL (reference sequence). The CDR3 loop spans 15 amino acids. With V trimmed by 1 base and J by 1 base, 3 bases remained unmatched. Here the CDR3 reads CASSQGAGGNTEAFF. CDR3 sequence (DNA): TGTGCCAGCAGCCAAGGGGCAGGGGGGAACACTGAAGCTTTCTTT.

This clonotype was observed a few times. The rearrangement joins TRBV5-1 to TRBJ2-5; TRBD2 aligns across 8 bases. Germline lookup yields CDR1 SGHRS and CDR2 YFSETQ. With V trimmed by 1 base and J by 5 bases, 10 bases remained unmatched. The CDR3 length is 16 residues. Written as DNA, the CDR3 is TGCGCCAGCAGCTTGAATAGCGGGATTTCGCGGGAGACCCAGTACTTC. Translated: CASSLNSGISRETQYF. Drawing the rest from reference TRBV5-1 and TRBJ2-5, the complete variable domain is KAGVTQTPRYLIKTRGQQVTLSCSPISGHRSVSWYQQTPGQGLQFLFEYFSETQRNKGNFPGRFSGRQFSNSRSEMNVSTLELGDSALYLCASSLNSGISRETQYFGPGTRLLVL.

This clonotype has at least ten counts. As DNA, the CDR3 is TGCGCCAGCCATAAGGGGGTTGAGAACACTGAAGCTTTCTTT. It translates to CASHKGVENTEAFF. The chain has TRBV5-1 and TRBJ1-1, with D possibly matching TRBD1 (6 bases). V dropped 7 bases and J dropped 1 base, with 14 bases sitting between them. The CDR3 extends over 14 amino acids. CDR1 and CDR2 (germline): SGHRS, YFSETQ.

This clonotype was seen repeatedly, ten times or more. The chain combines TRBV27 with TRBJ2-7; tentative D call: TRBD2 (7 bases). Germline V gene data show CDR1 as MNHEY and CDR2 as SMNVEV (reference sequence). The V end lost 3 bases, the J end lost 2 bases, and 11 bases lay between the germline ends. The CDR3 runs to 14 residues. The CDR3 loop reads CASSFRGLTYEQYF. The CDR3 DNA reads as TGTGCCAGCAGTTTCAGGGGACTAACCTACGAGCAGTACTTC.

Note on this clonotype: Given a much more abundant clone one base away, this may be a read error. The gene calls are TRBV5-1 and TRBJ2-1; possible D gene TRBD1, 6 bases. Looked up from germline, CDR1 is SGHRS and CDR2 is YFSETQ. V was cut by 4 bases and J by 10 bases, with 18 bases left in between. The CDR3 is 14 amino acids. CDR3 amino acids: CASSVRDIRREQFF. Here the CDR3 DNA reads TGCGCCAGCAGCGTCCGGGACATCAGACGGGAGCAGTTCTTC. Together with reference TRBV5-1 and TRBJ2-1, the CDR3 gives the full variable domain: KAGVTQTPRYLIKTRGQQVTLSCSPISGHRSVSWYQQTPGQGLQFLFEYFSETQRNKGNFPGRFSGRQFSNSRSEMNVSTLELGDSALYLCASSVRDIRREQFFGPGTRLTVL.

This clonotype was observed at least ten times. The chain is built from TRBV20-1 and TRBJ1-5; a weak D match, TRBD1 (6 bases). The CDR3 runs 13 residues. Per the germline V gene, CDR1 is DFQATT and CDR2 is SNEGSKA (reference sequence). The germline V and J ends were trimmed by 4 bases and 5 bases, with 12 bases remaining between them. The CDR3 sequence: CSAKGDTDQPQHF. The CDR3 DNA sequence: TGCAGTGCTAAAGGGGACACCGATCAGCCCCAGCATTTT.

The rearrangement links TRBV30 to TRBJ1-1; D call uncertain. The length of the CDR3 is 14 residues. The germline V and J ends were trimmed by 1 base and 0 bases, with 9 bases remaining between them. Germline CDR1 GTSNPN, CDR2 SVGIG (reference sequence). CDR3 residues: CAWSAGLMNTEAFF. CDR3 in DNA: TGTGCCTGGAGTGCTGGACTCATGAACACTGAAGCTTTCTTT.

This clonotype appeared many times. Germline and junction disagree at one end, which may indicate a read error. This chain uses TRBV3-1 with TRBJ1-5; tentatively, D is TRBD1 (5 bases). The germline CDR1 and CDR2 sequences are LGHDT and YNNKEL (reference sequence). CDR3 length equals 13 residues. The CDR3 loop reads CASSQDRNQPQHF. As DNA, the CDR3 is TGTGCCAGCAGTCAAGACAGAAATCAGCCCCAGCATTTT.

This chain joins TRBV7-9 and TRBJ2-1; TRBD2 matches 8 bases. The CDR3 extends over 17 amino acids. Germline CDR1 is SEHNR and CDR2 is FQNEAQ (reference sequence). V lost 5 bases and J lost 0; bases outside the gene matches: 9. In nucleotides, the CDR3 is TGTGCCAGCAGCCGGGGGGGTAGCCCGAGCTCCTACAATGAGCAGTTCTTC. The encoded protein is CASSRGGSPSSYNEQFF.

This clonotype was counted a few times. The chain carries TRBV30 and TRBJ1-6; TRBD1 is a possible D gene (5 bases). Trimming took 0 bases from V and 10 from J, leaving 13 bases between them. From germline, CDR1 is GTSNPN and CDR2 SVGIG (reference sequence). This CDR3 spans 14 amino acids. In DNA, the CDR3 is TGTGCCTGGAGTGTGGCCGGGGCCGGGTCACCCCTCCACTTT. Amino acid sequence: CAWSVAGAGSPLHF.

This clonotype was seen only a few times. One end of the junction does not line up with germline, which may come from a read error. This rearrangement joins TRBV2 to TRBJ1-5, with D possibly being TRBD1 (5 bases). CDR1 and CDR2 from the germline V gene are SNHLY and FYNNEI. This CDR3 spans 14 amino acids. For the CDR3, the DNA is TGTGCCAGCTTTCGGGACGTTCGTAGTCAGCCCCAGCGTTTT. Translating gives CASFRDVRSQPQRF.

In the case of this clonotype: A much more abundant neighbour one base away suggests this may be a read error. Because it lacks the conserved phenylalanine or tryptophan at the end, this CDR3 is likely a read error. The chain uses TRBV6-1 and TRBJ1-5; TRBD1 might be the D (5 bases). V lost 4 bases and J lost 3, with 7 bases in between. The CDR3 length is 13 residues. From germline, CDR1 is MNHNS and CDR2 SASEGT. The CDR3 spells CASSGQFNQPQHL. The CDR3 DNA is TGTGCCAGCAGTGGACAGTTCAATCAGCCCCAGCATTTG.

This clonotype was seen a handful of times. This chain links TRBV15 with TRBJ2-5; D gene uncertain. Germline CDR1 is LNHNV and CDR2 is YYDKDF (reference sequence). Trimming took off 1 base at V and 4 bases at J, with 7 bases between the two ends. The CDR3 contains 13 residues. The CDR3 loop reads CATSRVTSETQYF. Written as DNA, the CDR3 is TGTGCCACCAGCAGAGTAACGTCAGAGACCCAGTACTTC.

This clonotype was detected a few times. CDR3 region: CASSARLAGILREQYF. Here the CDR3 DNA reads TGTGCCAGCAGCGCTAGACTAGCGGGGATCCTACGCGAGCAGTACTTC. The chain couples TRBV7-2 to TRBJ2-7; 11 nucleotides match TRBD2. Germline V lookup: CDR1 SGHTA, CDR2 FQGNSA. The CDR3 is 16 residues long. V lost 5 bases and J lost 6; bases outside the gene matches: 12.

This clonotype was recorded many times. This chain uses TRBV29-1 with TRBJ1-2; the D is unclear. V was pared by 4 bases and J by 2 bases, with 8 bases between. Germline assignment: CDR1 SQVTM and CDR2 ANQGSEA. This CDR3 is 12 amino acids long. CDR3 residues: CSVGTGNYGYTF. The CDR3 region has the DNA TGCAGCGTTGGTACCGGGAACTATGGCTACACCTTC. Complete variable domain (other parts from reference TRBV29-1 and TRBJ1-2): SAVISQKPSRDICQRGTSLTIQCQVDSQVTMMFWYRQQPGQSLTLIATANQGSEATYESGFVIDKFPISRPNLTFSTLTVSNMSPEDSSIYLCSVGTGNYGYTFGSGTRLTVV.